This T cell receptor (beta chain) was sequenced for a study of T cells in Graves' hyperthyroidism and ophthalmopathy. Amplified TCR beta CDR3 regions came from RNA transcripts. TCR CDR3 underwent first-round RT-PCR with the HTBI primer set. MiXCR was run by TCRdb on the multiplex PCR reads, yielding one entry per CDR3 protein. The repertoire has 640,000 or so distinct CDR3 sequences, approximately 15% of them found once; the top ten carry 6.5% to 9%. Germline values: CDR1 SQVTM, CDR2 ANQGSEA. V lost 6 bases and J lost 7; bases outside the gene matches: 5. This CDR3 spans 11 amino acids. Disease duration was under 3 months in the ophthalmopathy patients, who also had a Clinical Activity Score of at least 3 and a NOSPECS grade of at least 4.

The sequence derives from a woman between 18 and 29 years old with Graves' ophthalmopathy. Sequenced sample: blood. The rearrangement uses TRBV29-1 and TRBJ2-5, with TRBD1 identical over 7 bases. For the CDR3, the DNA is TGCAGCGTCACAGGGGCCGGGACCCAGTACTTC. This codes for CSVTGAGTQYF. The whole variable domain, remainder taken from reference TRBV29-1 and TRBJ2-5, is SAVISQKPSRDICQRGTSLTIQCQVDSQVTMMFWYRQQPGQSLTLIATANQGSEATYESGFVIDKFPISRPNLTFSTLTVSNMSPEDSSIYLCSVTGAGTQYFGPGTRLLVL.